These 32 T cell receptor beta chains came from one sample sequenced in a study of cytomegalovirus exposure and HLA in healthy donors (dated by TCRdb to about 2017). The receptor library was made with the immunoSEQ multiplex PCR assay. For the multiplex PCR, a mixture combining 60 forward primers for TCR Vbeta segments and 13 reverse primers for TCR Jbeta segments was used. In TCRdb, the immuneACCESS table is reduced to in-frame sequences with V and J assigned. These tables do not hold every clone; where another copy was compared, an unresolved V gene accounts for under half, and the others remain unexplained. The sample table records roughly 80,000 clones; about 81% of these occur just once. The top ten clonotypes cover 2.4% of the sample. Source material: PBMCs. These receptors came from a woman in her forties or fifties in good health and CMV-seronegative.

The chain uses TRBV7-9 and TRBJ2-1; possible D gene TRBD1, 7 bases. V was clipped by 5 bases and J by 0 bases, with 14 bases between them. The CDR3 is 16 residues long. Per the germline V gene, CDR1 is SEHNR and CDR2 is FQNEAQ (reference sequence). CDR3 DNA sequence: TGTGCCAGCAGCCGAGGGCGGGACAGCTCCTACAATGAGCAGTTCTTC. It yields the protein CASSRGRDSSYNEQFF.

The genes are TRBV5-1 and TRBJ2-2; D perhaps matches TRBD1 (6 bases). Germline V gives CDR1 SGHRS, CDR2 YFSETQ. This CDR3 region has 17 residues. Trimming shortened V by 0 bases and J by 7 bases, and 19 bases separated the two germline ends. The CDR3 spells CASSLARRQDSFGELFF. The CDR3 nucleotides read TGCGCCAGCAGCTTGGCCCGGAGACAGGACTCGTTCGGGGAGCTGTTTTTT.

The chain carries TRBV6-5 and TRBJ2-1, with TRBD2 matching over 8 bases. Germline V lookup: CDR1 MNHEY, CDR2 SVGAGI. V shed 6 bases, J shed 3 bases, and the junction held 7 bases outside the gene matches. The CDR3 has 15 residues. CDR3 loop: CASRLGGGLYNEQFF. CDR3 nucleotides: TGTGCCAGCAGACTCGGGGGGGGGCTCTACAATGAGCAGTTCTTC.

The CDR3 loop reads CASSLDRGVGQPQHF. The CDR3 DNA sequence: TGTGCCAGCAGTTTGGACAGGGGCGTTGGCCAGCCCCAGCATTTT. This chain links TRBV28 with TRBJ1-5; TRBD1 aligns across 9 bases. Trimming took 3 bases from V and 7 from J; bases not matched to a gene: 7. In germline, CDR1 is MDHEN, CDR2 SYDVKM. This CDR3 region has 15 residues. Full variable domain (outside the CDR3, taken from reference TRBV28 and TRBJ1-5): DVKVTQSSRYLVKRTGEKVFLECVQDMDHENMFWYRQDPGLGLRLIYFSYDVKMKEKGDIPEGYSVSREKKERFSLILESASTNQTSMYLCASSLDRGVGQPQHFGDGTRLSIL.

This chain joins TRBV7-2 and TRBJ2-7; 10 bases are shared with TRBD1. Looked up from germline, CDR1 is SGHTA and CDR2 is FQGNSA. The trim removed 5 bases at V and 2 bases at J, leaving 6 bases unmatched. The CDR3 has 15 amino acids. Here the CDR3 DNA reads TGTGCCAGCAGCCTCTCCGGGACAGGGGCCTACGAGCAGTACGTC. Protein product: CASSLSGTGAYEQYV.

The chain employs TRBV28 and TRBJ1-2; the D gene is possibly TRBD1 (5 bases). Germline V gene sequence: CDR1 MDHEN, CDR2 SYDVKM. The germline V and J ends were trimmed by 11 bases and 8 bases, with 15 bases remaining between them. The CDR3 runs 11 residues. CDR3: CAALGGEGYTF. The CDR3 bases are TGTGCCGCATTGGGGGGGGAAGGCTACACCTTC.

CDR3 in amino acids: CAIGGGTNTGELFF. As DNA, the CDR3 is TGTGCCATCGGGGGGGGTACGAACACCGGGGAGCTGTTTTTT. The chain joins TRBV5-4 to TRBJ2-2; TRBD2 agrees at 8 bases. The CDR3 covers 14 residues. Germline CDR1 SGHNT, CDR2 YYREEE (reference sequence). V was clipped by 9 bases and J by 0 bases; unmatched bases: 4.

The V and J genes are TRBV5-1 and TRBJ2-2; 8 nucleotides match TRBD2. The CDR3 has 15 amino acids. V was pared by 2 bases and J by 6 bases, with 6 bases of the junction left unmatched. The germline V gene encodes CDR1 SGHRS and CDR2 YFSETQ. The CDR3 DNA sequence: TGCGCCAGCAGCTTACTAGCGGAGGGGGCCGGGGAGCTGTTTTTT. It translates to CASSLLAEGAGELFF.

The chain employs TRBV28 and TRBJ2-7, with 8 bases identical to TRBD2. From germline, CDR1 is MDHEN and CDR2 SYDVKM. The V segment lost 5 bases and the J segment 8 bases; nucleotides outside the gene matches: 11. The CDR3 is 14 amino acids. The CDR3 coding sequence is TGTGCCAGCAGTCCTTCGGAAACTAGCGGCAAGCAGTACTTC. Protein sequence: CASSPSETSGKQYF.

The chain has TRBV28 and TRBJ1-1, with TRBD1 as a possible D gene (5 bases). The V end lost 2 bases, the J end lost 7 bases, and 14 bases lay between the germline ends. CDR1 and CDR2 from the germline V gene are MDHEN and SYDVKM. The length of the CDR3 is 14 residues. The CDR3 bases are TGTGCCAGCAGTTTAGGGGGGTACAACGTTGAAGCTTTCTTT. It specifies CASSLGGYNVEAFF.

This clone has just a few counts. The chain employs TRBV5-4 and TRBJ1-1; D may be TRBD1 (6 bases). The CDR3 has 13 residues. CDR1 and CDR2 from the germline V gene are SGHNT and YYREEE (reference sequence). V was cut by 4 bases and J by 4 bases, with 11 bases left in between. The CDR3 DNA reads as TGTGCCAGCAGCAAAACAGGGAGCACTGAAGCTTTCTTT. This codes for CASSKTGSTEAFF.

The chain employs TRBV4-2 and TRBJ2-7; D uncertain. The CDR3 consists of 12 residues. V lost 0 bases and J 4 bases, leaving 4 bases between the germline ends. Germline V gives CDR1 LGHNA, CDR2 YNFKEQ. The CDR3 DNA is TGTGCCAGCAGCCAAGATTATTACGAGCAGTACTTC. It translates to CASSQDYYEQYF.

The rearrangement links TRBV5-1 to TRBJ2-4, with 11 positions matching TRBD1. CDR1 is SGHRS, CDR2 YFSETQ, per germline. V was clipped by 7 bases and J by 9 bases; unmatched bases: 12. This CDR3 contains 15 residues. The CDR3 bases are TGCGCCAGCCGAGGACAGGGGGCGGACATGGGCATTCAGTACTTC. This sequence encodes CASRGQGADMGIQYF.

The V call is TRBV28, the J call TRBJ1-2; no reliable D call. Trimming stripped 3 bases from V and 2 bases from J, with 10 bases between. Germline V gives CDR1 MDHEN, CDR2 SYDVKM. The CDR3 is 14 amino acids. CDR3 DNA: TGTGCCAGCAGTTTGGCGCAGAGGAACTATGGCTACACCTTC. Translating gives CASSLAQRNYGYTF.

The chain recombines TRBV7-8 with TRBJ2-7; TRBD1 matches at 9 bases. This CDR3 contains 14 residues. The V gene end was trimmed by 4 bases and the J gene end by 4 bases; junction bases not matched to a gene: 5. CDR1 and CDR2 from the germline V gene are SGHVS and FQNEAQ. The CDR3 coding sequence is TGTGCCAGCAGCTCGTCGGGACAGGGTTACGAGCAGTACTTC. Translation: CASSSSGQGYEQYF. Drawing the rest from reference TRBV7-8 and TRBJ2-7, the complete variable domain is GAGVSQSPRYKVAKRGQDVALRCDPISGHVSLFWYQQALGQGPEFLTYFQNEAQLDKSGLPSDRFFAERPEGSVSTLKIQRTQQEDSAVYLCASSSSGQGYEQYFGPGTRLTVT.

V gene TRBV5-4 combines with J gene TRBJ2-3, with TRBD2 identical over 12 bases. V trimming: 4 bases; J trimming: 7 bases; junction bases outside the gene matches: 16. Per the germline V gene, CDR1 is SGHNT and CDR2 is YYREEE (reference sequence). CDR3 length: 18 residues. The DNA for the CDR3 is TGTGCCAGCAGCCCCAAAGGGCTAGCGGGGGGGCCTGGAAATACGCAGTATTTT. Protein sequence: CASSPKGLAGGPGNTQYF.

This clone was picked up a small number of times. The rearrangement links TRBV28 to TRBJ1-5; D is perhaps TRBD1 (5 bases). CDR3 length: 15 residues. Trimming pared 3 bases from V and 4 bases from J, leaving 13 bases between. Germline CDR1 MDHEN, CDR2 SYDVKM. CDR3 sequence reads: CASSFVSQDNQPQHF. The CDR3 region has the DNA TGTGCCAGCAGTTTCGTTTCACAGGATAATCAGCCCCAGCATTTT.

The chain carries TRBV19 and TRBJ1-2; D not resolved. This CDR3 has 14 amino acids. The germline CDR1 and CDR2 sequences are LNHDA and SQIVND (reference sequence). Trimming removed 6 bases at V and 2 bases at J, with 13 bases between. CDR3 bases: TGTGCCAGTAGCCCCCGGGAGGTGAACTATGGCTACACCTTC. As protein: CASSPREVNYGYTF. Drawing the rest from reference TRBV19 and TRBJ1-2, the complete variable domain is DGGITQSPKYLFRKEGQNVTLSCEQNLNHDAMYWYRQDPGQGLRLIYYSQIVNDFQKGDIAEGYSVSREKKESFPLTVTSAQKNPTAFYLCASSPREVNYGYTFGSGTRLTVV.

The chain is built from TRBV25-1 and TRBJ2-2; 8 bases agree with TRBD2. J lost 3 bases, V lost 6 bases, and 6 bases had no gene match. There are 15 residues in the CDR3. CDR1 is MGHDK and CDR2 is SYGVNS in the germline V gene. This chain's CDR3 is CASRDSGTYTGELFF. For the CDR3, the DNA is TGTGCCAGCAGGGATAGCGGGACTTACACCGGGGAGCTGTTTTTT.

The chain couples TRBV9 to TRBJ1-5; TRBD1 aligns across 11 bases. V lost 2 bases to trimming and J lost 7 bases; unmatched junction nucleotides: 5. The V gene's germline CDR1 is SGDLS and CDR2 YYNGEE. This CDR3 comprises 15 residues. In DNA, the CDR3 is TGTGCCAGCAGCGTCGGACAGGGGGCCGGGCAGCCCCAGCATTTT. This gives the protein CASSVGQGAGQPQHF.

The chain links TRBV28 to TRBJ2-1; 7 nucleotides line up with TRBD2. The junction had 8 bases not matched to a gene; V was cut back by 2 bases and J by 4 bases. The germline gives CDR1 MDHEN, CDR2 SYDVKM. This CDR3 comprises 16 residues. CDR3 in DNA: TGTGCCAGCAGTTTAGGCGGGAGCGGATATTACAATGAGCAGTTCTTC. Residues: CASSLGGSGYYNEQFF.

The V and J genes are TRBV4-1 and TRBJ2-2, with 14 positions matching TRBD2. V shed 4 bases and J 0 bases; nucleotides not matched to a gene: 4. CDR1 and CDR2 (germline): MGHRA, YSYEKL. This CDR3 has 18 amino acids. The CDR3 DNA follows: TGCGCCAGCAGCCGCGGGACTAGCGGGGGAACGAACACCGGGGAGCTGTTTTTT. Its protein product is CASSRGTSGGTNTGELFF.

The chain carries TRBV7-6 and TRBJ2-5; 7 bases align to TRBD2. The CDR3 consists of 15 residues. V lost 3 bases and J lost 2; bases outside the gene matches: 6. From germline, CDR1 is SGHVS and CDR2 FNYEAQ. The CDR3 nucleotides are TGTGCCAGCAGCTTCAGGGCTAGCGGACAAGAGACCCAGTACTTC. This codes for CASSFRASGQETQYF.

This CDR3 reads CASSATGQSYEQYF. CDR3 sequence (DNA): TGTGCCAGCAGCGCGACAGGGCAATCCTACGAGCAGTACTTC. The V gene is TRBV9, the J gene TRBJ2-7; 7 bases align to TRBD1. With V trimmed by 3 bases and J by 1 base, 4 bases remained unmatched. Looked up from germline, CDR1 is SGDLS and CDR2 is YYNGEE. The length of the CDR3 is 14 residues.

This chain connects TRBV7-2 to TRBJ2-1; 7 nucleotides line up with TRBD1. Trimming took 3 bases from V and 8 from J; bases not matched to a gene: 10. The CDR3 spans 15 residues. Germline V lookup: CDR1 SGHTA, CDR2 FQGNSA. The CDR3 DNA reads TGTGCCAGCAGCTTTCGACAGGGCGGCAGGGATGAGCAGTTCTTC. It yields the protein CASSFRQGGRDEQFF.

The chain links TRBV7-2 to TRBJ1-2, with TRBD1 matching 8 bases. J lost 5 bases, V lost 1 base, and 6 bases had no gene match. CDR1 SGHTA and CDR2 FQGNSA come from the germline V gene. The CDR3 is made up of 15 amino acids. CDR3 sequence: CASSLDLDRAYGYTF. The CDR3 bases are TGTGCCAGCAGCTTAGATTTGGACAGGGCATATGGCTACACCTTC.

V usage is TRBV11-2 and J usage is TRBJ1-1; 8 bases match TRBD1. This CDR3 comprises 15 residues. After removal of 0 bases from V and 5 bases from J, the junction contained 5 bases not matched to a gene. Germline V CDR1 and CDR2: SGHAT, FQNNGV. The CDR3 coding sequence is TGTGCCAGCAGCTTAGACAGGACAGGGTATACTGAAGCTTTCTTT. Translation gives CASSLDRTGYTEAFF. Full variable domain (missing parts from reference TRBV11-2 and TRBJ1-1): EAGVAQSPRYKIIEKRQSVAFWCNPISGHATLYWYQQILGQGPKLLIQFQNNGVVDDSQLPKDRFSAERLKGVDSTLKIQPAKLEDSAVYLCASSLDRTGYTEAFFGQGTRLTVV.

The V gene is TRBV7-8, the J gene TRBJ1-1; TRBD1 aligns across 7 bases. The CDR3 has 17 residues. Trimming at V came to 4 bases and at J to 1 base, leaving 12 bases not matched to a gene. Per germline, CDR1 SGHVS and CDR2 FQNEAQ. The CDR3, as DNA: TGTGCCAGCAGCTCACACGTACGGGACAGCCAGAACACTGAAGCTTTCTTT. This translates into CASSSHVRDSQNTEAFF.

In DNA form, the CDR3 reads TGTGCCAGCAGTGAAGCTACTAGATTAAACAATGAGCAGTTCTTC. It yields the protein CASSEATRLNNEQFF. The gene calls are TRBV2 and TRBJ2-1, with a possible D match to TRBD2 (5 bases). Germline V gives CDR1 SNHLY, CDR2 FYNNEI. The CDR3 covers 15 residues. Trimming cost V 0 bases and J 5 bases, with 11 bases left between them.

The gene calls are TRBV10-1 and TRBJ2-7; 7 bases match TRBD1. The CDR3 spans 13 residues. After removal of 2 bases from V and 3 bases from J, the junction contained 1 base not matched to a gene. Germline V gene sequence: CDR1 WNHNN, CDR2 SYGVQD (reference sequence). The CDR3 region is CASSENRGYEQYF. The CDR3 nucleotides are TGCGCCAGCAGTGAGAACAGGGGCTACGAGCAGTACTTC.

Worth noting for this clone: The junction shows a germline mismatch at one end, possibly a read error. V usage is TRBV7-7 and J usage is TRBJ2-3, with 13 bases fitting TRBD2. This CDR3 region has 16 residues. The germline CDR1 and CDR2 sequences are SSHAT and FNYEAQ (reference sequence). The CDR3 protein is CASSLGLAGNTDTQYF. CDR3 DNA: TGTGCTAGCAGCTTGGGACTAGCGGGGAACACAGATACGCAGTATTTT. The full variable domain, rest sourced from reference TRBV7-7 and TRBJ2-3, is GAGVSQSPRYKVTKRGQDVTLRCDPISSHATLYWYQQALGQGPEFLTYFNYEAQPDKSGLPSDRFSAERPEGSISTLTIQRTEQRDSAMYRCASSLGLAGNTDTQYFGPGTRLTVL.

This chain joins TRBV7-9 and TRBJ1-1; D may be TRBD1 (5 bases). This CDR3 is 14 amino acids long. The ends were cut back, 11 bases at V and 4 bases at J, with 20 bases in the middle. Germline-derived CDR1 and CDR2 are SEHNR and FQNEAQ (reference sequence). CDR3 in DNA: TGTGCCTCCCGTAACACAGGTCCGAGCACTGAAGCTTTCTTT. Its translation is CASRNTGPSTEAFF.